The T cell receptor beta chain described here comes from a study of metastatic and nonmetastatic thyroid tumors. Study details: Repertoire comparisons spanned blood and tumor or nodule tissue from malignant and benign thyroid patients. Broader study findings: Reported TCR beta diversity, measured in blood and tumor, was significantly higher for malignant thyroid tumors than for benign nodules.

Under the authors' procedure: Construction of a distant-metastasis classifier for papillary thyroid cancer relied on CDR3 differences across clinicopathological groups. TCRdb re-clonotyped the PCR reads via MiXCR. TCRdb's processing, not the study's, gives the V and J calls here. The sample has about 4,100 clones, about a third seen once; the top ten hold 27%. V lost 0 bases, J lost 3 bases, and 2 bases lay in between. The CDR3 extends over 13 amino acids. Germline CDR1 SEHNR, CDR2 FQNEAQ (reference sequence). None of the patients had undergone any treatment ahead of thyroid surgery. Worth noting for this clone: Its antigen remains unidentified.

The specimen was adjacent normal tissue. The V gene is TRBV7-9, the J gene TRBJ2-2; D is uncertain. The TCR originated in a male donor with papillary thyroid cancer or a benign thyroid nodule (not recorded which). Some clones in this sample may be carry-over from other donors' samples. CDR3 in amino acids: CASSLADTGELFF. CDR3 bases: TGTGCCAGCAGCTTAGCGGACACCGGGGAGCTGTTTTTT.